A selection of T cell receptor beta chains follows, all from one sample in a study of blood T cell repertoires in COVID-19. Libraries were prepared by immunoSEQ multiplex PCR; TCRdb keeps only in-frame clonotypes and omits some of them. The table lists about 91,000 clones, approximately 82% of them singletons, with more than 5.5% in the top ten. The sequenced material came from peripheral blood. The source of these receptors is a middle-aged man with active or convalescent COVID-19. The CDR3 runs from the conserved cysteine through the conserved F or W. A D gene is named only where the DNA matches it firmly. Some rows have no size entry. The others give once, few or many, or a class for an expanded clone.

v_gene	d_gene	j_gene	abundance	CDR3nt	CDR3aa
TRBV6-5	TRBD1	TRBJ1-5	NA	TGTGCCAGCAGCCCGGACAGGGTGGGGCAGCCCCAGCATTTT	CASSPDRVGQPQHF
TRBV30	NA	TRBJ1-1	once	TGTGCCTGGAGTGCAGGGTATACTGAAGCTTTCTTT	CAWSAGYTEAFF
TRBV5-4	TRBD2	TRBJ2-4	once	TGTGCCAGCAGCCCGGGACTAGCGGGGAGAAACATTCAGTACTTC	CASSPGLAGRNIQYF
TRBV5-8	NA	TRBJ1-3	NA	TGTGCCAGCAGCTTGGGGGCTCGCTCTGGAAACACCATATATTTT	CASSLGARSGNTIYF
TRBV12-3/TRBV12-4	NA	TRBJ1-5	few	TGTGCCAGCAGTTTGCAGGGCTATCAGCCCCAGCATTTT	CASSLQGYQPQHF
TRBV6-6	NA	TRBJ1-2	NA	TGTGCCAGCAGTTACTCGGCAGGGGTAGGCTATGGCTACACCTTC	CASSYSAGVGYGYTF
TRBV15	NA	TRBJ2-3	NA	TGTGCCACCAGCAGAGATGCCGGGGATACGCAGTATTTT	CATSRDAGDTQYF
TRBV24-1	NA	TRBJ2-2	NA	TGTGCCACCAGTGAGCCGGGACACCTCGACTTGAACACCGGGGAGCTGTTTTTT	CATSEPGHLDLNTGELFF
TRBV19	TRBD2	TRBJ2-3	few	TGTGCCAGTAGTATAGAGGCTAGCGGGGGGACAGATACGCAGTATTTT	CASSIEASGGTDTQYF
TRBV12-3/TRBV12-4	TRBD1	TRBJ2-5	NA	TGTGCCAGCAGTACAGGGGGCGAGGAGACCCAGTACTTC	CASSTGGEETQYF
TRBV12-5	TRBD1	TRBJ2-2	NA	TGTGCTAGTGGTTTGGTACAGGGGGCGGTCGGGGAGCTGTTTTTT	CASGLVQGAVGELFF
TRBV6-2/TRBV6-3	TRBD1	TRBJ1-6	once	TGTGCCAGCAGTGCCTGGACAGGGGATTCACCCCTCCACTTT	CASSAWTGDSPLHF
TRBV27	TRBD2	TRBJ2-2	NA	TGTGCCAGCAGGGAGACTAGCCTTCAAAGGGCCGGGGAGCTGTTTTTT	CASRETSLQRAGELFF
TRBV7-2	TRBD2	TRBJ2-3	NA	TGTGCCAGCAGCTTAGTACTGGGGGGGGAGAGCACAGATACGCAGTATTTT	CASSLVLGGESTDTQYF
TRBV29-1	TRBD1	TRBJ1-1	NA	TGCAGCGTTAATTTACTGGGACAGGGAAAAGGTAGCACTGAAGCTTTCTTT	CSVNLLGQGKGSTEAFF
TRBV5-1	TRBD2	TRBJ2-3	NA	TGCGCCAGCAGCTTGGAAGGTAGCGGGGGGGCTATAGATACGCAGTATTTT	CASSLEGSGGAIDTQYF
TRBV10-1	TRBD2	TRBJ2-1	NA	TGCGCCAGCAGCCAGGGAAATCTAGCGGGGGATCCCTACAATGAGCAGTTCTTC	CASSQGNLAGDPYNEQFF
TRBV21-1	NA	TRBJ1-1	NA	TGTGCCAGCAGTGTGGACAGCTACACTGAAGCTTTCTTT	CASSVDSYTEAFF
TRBV19	NA	TRBJ2-5	NA	TGTGCCAGTAGTGCGTTTACAGGGGGGGAAGAGACCCAGTACTTC	CASSAFTGGEETQYF
TRBV6-6	NA	TRBJ1-5	once	TGTGCCAGCAGTTACGCAGAGGACAATCAGCCCCAGCATTTT	CASSYAEDNQPQHF
TRBV5-6	TRBD1	TRBJ1-1	once	TGTGCCAGCAGCACGGACAGGGCACTGAACACTGAAGCTTTCTTT	CASSTDRALNTEAFF
TRBV5-1	TRBD1	TRBJ1-1	NA	TGCGCCAGCAGCTGGGACAGGGGGCCGGACACTGAAGCTTTCTTT	CASSWDRGPDTEAFF
TRBV9	NA	TRBJ1-1	NA	TGTGCCAGCAGCCCCCGGGGGGGCAGCGCTGAAGCTTTCTTT	CASSPRGGSAEAFF
TRBV6-1	NA	TRBJ1-2	NA	TGTGCCAGCAGTGAACCCGACAAGAGCGGTGGCTACACCTTC	CASSEPDKSGGYTF
TRBV7-2	TRBD1	TRBJ2-4	NA	TGTGCCAGCAGCTTAGTAGGGACAGCTCTAGCCAAAAACATTCAGTACTTC	CASSLVGTALAKNIQYF
TRBV6-1	NA	TRBJ2-7	once	TGTGCCAGCAGTGAAGGGAGCGAGCAGTACTTC	CASSEGSEQYF
TRBV7-9	NA	TRBJ1-2	NA	TGTGCCAGCAGCGATACTCAAACTAACTATGGCTACACCTTC	CASSDTQTNYGYTF
TRBV19	TRBD1	TRBJ2-5	NA	TGTGCCAGTAGCGACAGGGGAGGCGAGACCCAGTACTTC	CASSDRGGETQYF
TRBV4-2	NA	TRBJ1-5	NA	TGTGCCAGCAGCCAAGAAAGACAGGGCAATCAGCCCCAGCATTTT	CASSQERQGNQPQHF
TRBV11-2	TRBD2	TRBJ2-3	NA	TGTGCCAGCAGCTCCGGGGGGAGCACAGATACGCAGTATTTT	CASSSGGSTDTQYF
TRBV5-1	TRBD1	TRBJ1-6	NA	TGCGCCAGCAGCTTAACAGGGGGCTCCTATAATTCACCCCTCCACTTT	CASSLTGGSYNSPLHF
TRBV11-2	NA	TRBJ1-3	once	TGTGCCAGCAGCTTAGGACAAAACTCTGGAAACACCATATATTTT	CASSLGQNSGNTIYF
TRBV7-2	TRBD1	TRBJ1-2	NA	TGTGCCAGCAGCTTAGCCGGACAGGGGCGGCCTAGGGGCTACACCTTC	CASSLAGQGRPRGYTF
TRBV18	TRBD2	TRBJ2-1	NA	TGTGCCAGCTCCCTCGCGGGGGGGCAAAATGAGCAGTTCTTC	CASSLAGGQNEQFF
TRBV4-1	NA	TRBJ2-7	NA	TGCGCCAGCAGCCAATATAGTGGGCAGGGTTACGAGCAGTACTTC	CASSQYSGQGYEQYF
TRBV28	TRBD2	TRBJ2-3	NA	TGTGCCAGCAATAGCGGGGGGCGCGGAGATACGCAGTATTTT	CASNSGGRGDTQYF
TRBV2	TRBD1	TRBJ1-1	few	TGTGCCAGCAGGTCTCAGGAGGGGGCCACTGAAGCTTTCTTT	CASRSQEGATEAFF
TRBV18	TRBD1	TRBJ1-2	NA	TGTGCCAGCTCACCGGTCCCGGGACAGAAGTTTGAGGGCTACACCTTC	CASSPVPGQKFEGYTF
TRBV19	NA	TRBJ1-6	few	TGTGCCAGTAGTATCCAGAGTCCAGGGGATTCACCCCTCCACTTT	CASSIQSPGDSPLHF
TRBV24-1	NA	TRBJ2-3	NA	TGTGCCACCAGTGATTTGGACCGACAGGATTCGATGCCAGATACGCAGTATTTT	CATSDLDRQDSMPDTQYF
TRBV28	NA	TRBJ1-4	NA	TGTGCCAGCAGTTACCTCAGGGTCACTAATGAAAAACTGTTTTTT	CASSYLRVTNEKLFF
TRBV7-9	TRBD1	TRBJ2-3	NA	TGTGCCAGCAGACCCGGGACAGGTCACGGGGCAGATACGCAGTATTTT	CASRPGTGHGADTQYF
TRBV6-2/TRBV6-3	TRBD2	TRBJ2-1	NA	TGTGCCAGCAGTTACCCAATAGCGGGGGGGTTGTACAATGAGCAGTTCTTC	CASSYPIAGGLYNEQFF
TRBV28	TRBD1	TRBJ1-2	NA	TGTGCCAGCAGTTCAGCCGACAGGGGGCAGGGTGGCTACACCTTC	CASSSADRGQGGYTF
TRBV18	TRBD2	TRBJ2-2	NA	TGTGCCAGCTCACCAGAGACTAGCGGGGGGAACACCGGGGAGCTGTTTTTT	CASSPETSGGNTGELFF
TRBV19	TRBD1	TRBJ1-1	NA	TGTGCCAGTAGGATAGGACAGGGAGAAACTGAAGCTTTCTTT	CASRIGQGETEAFF
TRBV13	TRBD2	TRBJ2-3	once	TGTGCCAGCAGCTTAGGCCCAAGCGGGGGAAGCACAGATACGCAGTATTTT	CASSLGPSGGSTDTQYF
TRBV2	NA	TRBJ2-3	NA	TGTGCCAGCAGTGAAGAGGAAGGGGCCCCCCGGGCAGATACGCAGTATTTT	CASSEEEGAPRADTQYF
TRBV3-1/TRBV3-2	NA	TRBJ2-7	NA	TGTGCCAGCAGCCCCAGGGGCTGGGAGCAGTACTTC	CASSPRGWEQYF
TRBV3-1/TRBV3-2	NA	TRBJ1-2	few	TGTGCCAGCAGCCAAGGTTCAGATAACTATGGCTACACCTTC	CASSQGSDNYGYTF
TRBV7-2	TRBD1	TRBJ2-7	NA	TGTGCCAGCAGCTTCTCGGGACAGGCTACCTACGAGCAGTACTTC	CASSFSGQATYEQYF